This TCR beta chain is from a study of T-cell reconstitution after alpha-beta-depleted transplantation in children. Study observations and caveats: The origin of high day-60 TCRbeta diversity in some patients lay in surviving recipient T cells and thymic progenitors. Several hundred expanded graft clones reportedly were the source of alpha-beta T cells about two months after transplant. Newly generated T cells supplied most T-cell counts and diversity one year post-transplant.

As it was prepared, the TCRbeta library received unique molecular identifiers. TCRdb fed the PCR reads into MiXCR, producing one record per CDR3 protein. The sample contains about 980,000 distinct CDR3 sequences, roughly 29% of which appear only once. The V end lost 1 base, the J end lost 0 bases, and 10 bases lay between the germline ends. Germline CDR1 DFQATT, CDR2 SNEGSKA (reference sequence). The CDR3 loop spans 14 amino acids. On this clonotype: Its antigen remains unknown.

This specimen was PBMCs, mostly from graft donor cells, taken 360 days after TCRalphabeta/CD19-depleted stem cell transplant. This chain uses TRBV20-1 with TRBJ2-7, with D maybe TRBD2 (6 bases). The receptor was derived from a boy less than two years old who had a stem cell transplant for SCID, so the T cells may come from the graft donor. The CDR3 loop is CSARGDWSSYEQYF. The CDR3, as DNA: TGCAGTGCTAGAGGGGACTGGAGCTCCTACGAGCAGTACTTC.